These T cell receptor beta chains were read from a single sample in a study of control samples from healthy donors and cancer patients. Assay used: immunoSEQ multiplex PCR; TCRdb lists only in-frame clones, some missing. The data contain around 94,000 clones, about nine tenths of them singletons. Sequencing was done on a sample of blood. These receptors all stem from a woman in her late teens or twenties in good health. Both conserved end residues are part of each CDR3. The D gene is left open where the match is weak.

j_gene: TRBJ1-1; v_gene: TRBV15; d_gene: TRBD1; CDR3nt: TGTGCCACCAGCAGAGACCAGGGGGCGTGCTTCTTT; CDR3aa: CATSRDQGACFF
j_gene: TRBJ2-6; v_gene: TRBV19; d_gene: NA; CDR3nt: TGTGCCAGTTCGGGACGGGGATCTGGGGCCAACGTCCTGACTTTC; CDR3aa: CASSGRGSGANVLTF
j_gene: TRBJ2-3; v_gene: TRBV6-5; d_gene: TRBD1; CDR3nt: TGTGCCAGCAGTTACCAGGGGGTTGGCACAGATACGCAGTATTTT; CDR3aa: CASSYQGVGTDTQYF
j_gene: TRBJ1-3; v_gene: TRBV6-5; d_gene: NA; CDR3nt: TGTGCCAGCAGTCAACAGGGTATTGAAAACACCATATATTTT; CDR3aa: CASSQQGIENTIYF
j_gene: TRBJ1-1; v_gene: TRBV14; d_gene: NA; CDR3nt: TGTGCCAGCAGCCAAGAGAACATTTTCACTGAAGCTTTCTTT; CDR3aa: CASSQENIFTEAFF
j_gene: TRBJ2-7; v_gene: TRBV9; d_gene: NA; CDR3nt: TGTGCCAGCAGCGTAGGGCAGGTTTCCTACGAGCAGTACTTC; CDR3aa: CASSVGQVSYEQYF
j_gene: TRBJ1-2; v_gene: TRBV9; d_gene: TRBD1; CDR3nt: TGTGCCAGCAGCGTACAGGGGGCGGACTATGGCTACACCTTC; CDR3aa: CASSVQGADYGYTF
j_gene: TRBJ2-7; v_gene: TRBV7-9; d_gene: TRBD1; CDR3nt: TGTGCCAGCAGCCGGGGACAGGGGGCACGGTACGAGCAGTACTTC; CDR3aa: CASSRGQGARYEQYF
j_gene: TRBJ2-7; v_gene: TRBV14; d_gene: TRBD1; CDR3nt: TGTGCCAGCAACCGGGACAGATTCTACGAGCAGTACTTC; CDR3aa: CASNRDRFYEQYF
j_gene: TRBJ1-1; v_gene: TRBV4-1; d_gene: NA; CDR3nt: TGCGCCAGCAGCCAAGTAGCTGAGGGAGCTTTCTTT; CDR3aa: CASSQVAEGAFF
j_gene: TRBJ2-3; v_gene: TRBV9; d_gene: TRBD2; CDR3nt: TGTGCCAGCAGCGTAGATCTAGCGGGGGAAGATACGCAGTATTTT; CDR3aa: CASSVDLAGEDTQYF
j_gene: TRBJ2-5; v_gene: TRBV10-3; d_gene: NA; CDR3nt: TGTGCCATCAGTGACGAATCCCCTAGGGAGACCCAGTACTTC; CDR3aa: CAISDESPRETQYF
j_gene: TRBJ1-2; v_gene: TRBV14; d_gene: TRBD1; CDR3nt: TGTGCCAGCAGCCTAAATGACAGGGCCAACTATGGCTACACCTTC; CDR3aa: CASSLNDRANYGYTF
j_gene: TRBJ2-3; v_gene: TRBV5-6; d_gene: NA; CDR3nt: TGTGCCAGCAGCTTGGTCAACCCCACAGATACGCAGTATTTT; CDR3aa: CASSLVNPTDTQYF